This TCR beta chain was sequenced during a study of molecular identifiers for immune sequencing clone quantification. The study, taken as a whole, reports: Highly expanded clone sizes could be underestimated by identical TCR molecules sharing a barcode.

Comments on this clonotype: Its antigen is undetermined.

CDR1 and CDR2 from the germline V gene are SQVTM and ANQGSEA. V gave up 3 bases and J gave up 5 bases; unmatched junction bases: 26. The CDR3 has 21 amino acids. TCRdb ran MiXCR on the PCR reads and lists one entry per CDR3 protein. Of 490,000 or so distinct CDR3 sequences detected, 25% appear once; the ten largest clones hold just over 0.75%. This receptor was taken from a human donor in good health. Some libraries in this study had Jurkat cell RNA spiked in. Sample: naive CD8+ T cells from blood, with Jurkat cell RNA spiked in. Indicated subset: FACS-sorted CD8+CD4-CCR7+CD45RA+ naive T cells. The chain carries TRBV29-1 and TRBJ2-1, with 9 bases identical to TRBD2. CDR3 DNA sequence: TGCAGCGTTGACACCCTGGGGGTTCTAGCGGGAAGTCAATTCCCACACAATGAGCAGTTCTTC. Its protein is CSVDTLGVLAGSQFPHNEQFF.